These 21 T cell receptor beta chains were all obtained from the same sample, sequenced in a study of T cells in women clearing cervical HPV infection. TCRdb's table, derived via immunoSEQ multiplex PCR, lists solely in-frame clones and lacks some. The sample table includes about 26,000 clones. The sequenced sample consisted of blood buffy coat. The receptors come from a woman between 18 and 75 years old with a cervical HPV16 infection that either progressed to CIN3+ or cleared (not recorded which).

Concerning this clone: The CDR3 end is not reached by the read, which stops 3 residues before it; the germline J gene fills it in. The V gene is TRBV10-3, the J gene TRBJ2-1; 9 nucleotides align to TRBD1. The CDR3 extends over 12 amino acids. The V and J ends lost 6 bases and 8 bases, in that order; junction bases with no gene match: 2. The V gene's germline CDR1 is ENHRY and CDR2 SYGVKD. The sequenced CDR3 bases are TGTGCCATCAGCAGGACAGGGGATGAG. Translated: CAISRTGDE. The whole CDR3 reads CAISRTGDEQFF.

This CDR3 reads CASSFQWGGPETQYF. CDR3 bases read: TGTGCCAGCAGCTTTCAGTGGGGGGGCCCAGAGACC. The chain has TRBV7-6 and TRBJ2-5; a possible D gene is TRBD2 (7 bases). The DNA ends 3 residues before the CDR3 does, and the rest of the CDR3 is filled in from the germline J gene. The germline V gene has CDR1 SGHVS and CDR2 FNYEAQ. The CDR3 runs 15 residues. Deletions cut 3 bases from V and 4 bases from J, with 15 bases between.

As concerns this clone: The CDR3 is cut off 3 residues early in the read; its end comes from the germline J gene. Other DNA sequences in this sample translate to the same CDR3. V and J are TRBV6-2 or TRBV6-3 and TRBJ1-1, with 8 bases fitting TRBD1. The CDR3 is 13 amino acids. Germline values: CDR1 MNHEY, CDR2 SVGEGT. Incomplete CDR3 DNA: TGTGCCAGCAGTCACCAGGGGGCGACAGAA. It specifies CASSHQGATE. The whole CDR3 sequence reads CASSHQGATEAFF.

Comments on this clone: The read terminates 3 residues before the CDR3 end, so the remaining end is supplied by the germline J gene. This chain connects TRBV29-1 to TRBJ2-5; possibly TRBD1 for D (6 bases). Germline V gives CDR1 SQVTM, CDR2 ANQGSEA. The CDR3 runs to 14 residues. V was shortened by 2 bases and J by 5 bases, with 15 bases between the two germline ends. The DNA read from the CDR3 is TGCAGCGTTGAATCTGCCGGGACATACGAGACC. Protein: CSVESAGTYET. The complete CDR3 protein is CSVESAGTYETQYF.

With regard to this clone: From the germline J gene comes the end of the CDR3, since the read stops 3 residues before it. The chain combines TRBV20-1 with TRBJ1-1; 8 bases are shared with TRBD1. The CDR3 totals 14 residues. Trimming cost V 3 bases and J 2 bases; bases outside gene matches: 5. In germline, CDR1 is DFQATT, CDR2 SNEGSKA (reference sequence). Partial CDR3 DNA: TGCAGTGCTAGTAGGGGACAGGTAAACACTGAA. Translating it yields CSASRGQVNTE. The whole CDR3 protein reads CSASRGQVNTEAFF.

CDR3 loop: CASREQGLDNSPLHF. CDR3 DNA (partial): TGTGCCAGCAGGGAACAGGGGTTGGATAATTCACCC. V gene TRBV7-9 combines with J gene TRBJ1-6; TRBD1 agrees at 7 bases. The read ends 3 residues before the CDR3 terminus; that terminus is restored from the germline J gene. This CDR3 is 15 amino acids long. The germline CDR1 and CDR2 sequences are SEHNR and FQNEAQ (reference sequence). J gave up 5 bases and V 6 bases, and 7 bases lay outside the gene matches.

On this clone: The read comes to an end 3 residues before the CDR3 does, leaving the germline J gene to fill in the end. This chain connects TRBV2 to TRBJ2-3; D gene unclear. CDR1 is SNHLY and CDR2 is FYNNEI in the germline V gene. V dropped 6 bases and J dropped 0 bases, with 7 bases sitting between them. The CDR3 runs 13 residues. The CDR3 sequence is CASSVTSTDTQYF. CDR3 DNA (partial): TGTGCCAGCAGCGTCACTAGCACAGATACG.

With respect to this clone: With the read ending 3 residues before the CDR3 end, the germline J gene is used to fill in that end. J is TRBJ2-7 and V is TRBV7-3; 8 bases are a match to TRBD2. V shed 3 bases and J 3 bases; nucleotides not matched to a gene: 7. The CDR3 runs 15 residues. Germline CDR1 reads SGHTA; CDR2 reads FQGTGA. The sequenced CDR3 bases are TGTGCCAGCAGCTTTCGGGGGGGAAAAGGCTACGAG. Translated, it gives CASSFRGGKGYE. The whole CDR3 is CASSFRGGKGYEQYF.

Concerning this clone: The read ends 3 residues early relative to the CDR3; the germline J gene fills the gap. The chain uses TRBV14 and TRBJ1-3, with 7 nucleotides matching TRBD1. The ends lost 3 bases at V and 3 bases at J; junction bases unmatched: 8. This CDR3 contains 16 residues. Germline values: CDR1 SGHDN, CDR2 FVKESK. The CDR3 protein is CASSQITGDYGNTIYF. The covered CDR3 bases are TGTGCCAGCAGCCAGATAACAGGGGATTATGGAAACACC.

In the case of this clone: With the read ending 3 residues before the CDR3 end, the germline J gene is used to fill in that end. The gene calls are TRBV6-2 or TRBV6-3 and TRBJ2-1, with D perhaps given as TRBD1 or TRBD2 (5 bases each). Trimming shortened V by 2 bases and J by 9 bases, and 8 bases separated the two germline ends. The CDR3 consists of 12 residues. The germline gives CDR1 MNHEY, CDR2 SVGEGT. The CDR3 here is CASSYRGVEQFF. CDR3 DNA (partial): TGTGCCAGCAGTTACAGAGGGGTTGAG.

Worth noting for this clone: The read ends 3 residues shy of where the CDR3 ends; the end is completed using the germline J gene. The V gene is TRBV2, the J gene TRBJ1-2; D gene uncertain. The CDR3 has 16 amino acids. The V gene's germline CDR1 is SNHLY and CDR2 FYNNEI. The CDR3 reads CASSGLAGESYNDYTF. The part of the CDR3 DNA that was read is TGTGCCAGCAGTGGACTAGCGGGAGAGTCCTACAATGAC.

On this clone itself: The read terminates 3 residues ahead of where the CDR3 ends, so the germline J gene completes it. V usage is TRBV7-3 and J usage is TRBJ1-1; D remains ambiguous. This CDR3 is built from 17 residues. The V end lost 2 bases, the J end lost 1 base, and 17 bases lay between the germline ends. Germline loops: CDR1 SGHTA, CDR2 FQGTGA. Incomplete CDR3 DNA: TGTGCCAGCAGCTTAGCTTGGTCCTGGTCGGGGAACACTGAA. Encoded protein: CASSLAWSWSGNTE. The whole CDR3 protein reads CASSLAWSWSGNTEAFF. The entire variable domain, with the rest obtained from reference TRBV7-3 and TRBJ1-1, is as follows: GAGVSQTPSNKVTEKGKYVELRCDPISGHTALYWYRQSLGQGPEFLIYFQGTGAADDSGLPNDRFFAVRPEGSVSTLKIQRTERGDSAVYLCASSLAWSWSGNTEAFFGQGTRLTVV.

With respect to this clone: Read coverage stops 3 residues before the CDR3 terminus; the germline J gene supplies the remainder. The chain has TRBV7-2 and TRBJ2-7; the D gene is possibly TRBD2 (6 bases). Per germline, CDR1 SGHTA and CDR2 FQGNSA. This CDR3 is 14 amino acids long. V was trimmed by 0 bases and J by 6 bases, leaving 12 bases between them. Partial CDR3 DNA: TGTGCCAGCAGCTTAGCCGGGGGAGCGGGCGAG. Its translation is CASSLAGGAGE. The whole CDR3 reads CASSLAGGAGEQYF.

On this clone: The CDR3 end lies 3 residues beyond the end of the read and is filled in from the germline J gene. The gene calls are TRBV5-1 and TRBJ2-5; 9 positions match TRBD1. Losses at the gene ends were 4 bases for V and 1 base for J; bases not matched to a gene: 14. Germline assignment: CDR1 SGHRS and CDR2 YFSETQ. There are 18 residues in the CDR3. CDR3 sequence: CASSPRPPGTGPQETQYF. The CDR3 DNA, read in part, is TGCGCCAGCAGCCCCCGACCGCCCGGGACAGGGCCCCAAGAGACC.

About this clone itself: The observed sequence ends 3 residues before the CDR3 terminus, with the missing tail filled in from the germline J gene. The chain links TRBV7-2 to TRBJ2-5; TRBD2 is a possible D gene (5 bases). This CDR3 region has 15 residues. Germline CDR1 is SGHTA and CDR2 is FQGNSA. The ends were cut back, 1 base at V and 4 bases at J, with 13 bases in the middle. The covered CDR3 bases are TGTGCCAGCAGCTTAGTCGGTCTAGCTTTAGAGACC. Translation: CASSLVGLALET. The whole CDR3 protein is CASSLVGLALETQYF.

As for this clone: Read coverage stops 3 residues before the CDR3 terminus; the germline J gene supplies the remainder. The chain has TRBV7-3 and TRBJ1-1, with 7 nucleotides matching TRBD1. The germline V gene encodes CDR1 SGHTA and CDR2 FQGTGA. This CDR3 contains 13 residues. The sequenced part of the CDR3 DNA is TGTGCCAGGACTACAGGGGACCCCGGGGAG. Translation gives CARTTGDPGE. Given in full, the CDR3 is CARTTGDPGEAFF.

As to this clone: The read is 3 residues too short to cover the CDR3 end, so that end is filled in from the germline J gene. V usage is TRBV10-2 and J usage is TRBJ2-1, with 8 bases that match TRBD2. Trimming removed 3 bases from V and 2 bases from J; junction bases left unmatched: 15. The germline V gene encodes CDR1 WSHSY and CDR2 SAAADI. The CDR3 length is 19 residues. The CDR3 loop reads CASSDPREATTPPYNEQFF. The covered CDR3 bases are TGCGCCAGCAGTGATCCGCGGGAGGCTACGACTCCGCCCTACAATGAG.

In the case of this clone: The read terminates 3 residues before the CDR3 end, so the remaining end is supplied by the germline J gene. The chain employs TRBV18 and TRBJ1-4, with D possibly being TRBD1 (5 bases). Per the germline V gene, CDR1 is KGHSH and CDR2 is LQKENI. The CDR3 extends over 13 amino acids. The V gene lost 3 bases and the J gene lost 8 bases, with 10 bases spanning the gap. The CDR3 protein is CASSPQGGEKLFF. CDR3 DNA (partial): TGTGCCAGCTCACCCCAGGGAGGGGAAAAA.

The CDR3 protein is CASSPPPGQIVYEQYF. CDR3 bases read: TGTGCCAGCTCACCACCGCCGGGTCAGATTGTCTACGAG. V usage is TRBV18 and J usage is TRBJ2-7, with D uncertain. The read comes to an end 3 residues before the CDR3 does, leaving the germline J gene to fill in the end. Germline CDR1 and CDR2: KGHSH and LQKENI. V shed 0 bases and J shed 3 bases, with 15 bases lying between them. The length of the CDR3 is 16 residues.

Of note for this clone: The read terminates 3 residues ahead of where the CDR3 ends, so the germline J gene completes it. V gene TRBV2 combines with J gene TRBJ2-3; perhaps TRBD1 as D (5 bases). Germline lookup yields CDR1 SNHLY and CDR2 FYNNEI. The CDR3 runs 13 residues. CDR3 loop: CATKSGAYQPQYF. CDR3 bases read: TGTGCCACCAAAAGTGGGGCCTATCAGCCG.

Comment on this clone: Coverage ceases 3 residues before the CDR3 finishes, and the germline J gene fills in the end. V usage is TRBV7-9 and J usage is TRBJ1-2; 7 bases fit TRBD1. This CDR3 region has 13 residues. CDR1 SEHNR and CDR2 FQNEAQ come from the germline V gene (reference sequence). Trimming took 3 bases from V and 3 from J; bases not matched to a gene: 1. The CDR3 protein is CASSFQGDYGYTF. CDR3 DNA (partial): TGTGCCAGCAGCTTCCAGGGGGACTATGGC.